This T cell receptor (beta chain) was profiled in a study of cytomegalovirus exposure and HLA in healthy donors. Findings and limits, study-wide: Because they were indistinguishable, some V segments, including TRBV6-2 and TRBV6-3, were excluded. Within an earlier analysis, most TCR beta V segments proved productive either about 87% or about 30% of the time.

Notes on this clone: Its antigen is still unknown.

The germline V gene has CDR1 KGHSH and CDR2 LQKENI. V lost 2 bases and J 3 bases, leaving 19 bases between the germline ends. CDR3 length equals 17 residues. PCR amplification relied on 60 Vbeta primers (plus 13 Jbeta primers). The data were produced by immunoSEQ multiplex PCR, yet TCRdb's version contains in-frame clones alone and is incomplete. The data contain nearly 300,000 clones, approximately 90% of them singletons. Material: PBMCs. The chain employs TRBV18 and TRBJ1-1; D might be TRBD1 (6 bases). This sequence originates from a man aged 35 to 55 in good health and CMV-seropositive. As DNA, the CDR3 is TGTGCCAGCTCACCAATGGCGACAGGAGCCAAGGACACTGAAGCTTTCTTT. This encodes CASSPMATGAKDTEAFF.